What follows describes a single TCR beta chain. Its antigen is unknown. MiXCR was run by TCRdb on the reads, yielding one entry per CDR3 protein. The sample consists of around 260,000 distinct CDR3 sequences, approximately 10% of them appearing once. This CDR3 is 12 amino acids long. Trimming took off 7 bases at V and 6 bases at J, with 10 bases between the two ends. Germline-derived CDR1 and CDR2 are MDHEN and SYDVKM. The sample belongs to a study of T cell repertoires in cytomegalovirus infection. Across the whole study: Public TCR beta signature analysis indicated the presence of both CMV infection and matching HLA type. Study-wide results and caveats: Cumulative frequency of public TCR beta families picked out carriers of CMV plus the relevant HLA. Dominating the ex vivo response were HLA-C-restricted CMV-specific TCR beta clonotypes.

This TCR was recovered from a human donor in good health (CMV status not recorded). Some clones in this sample may be carry-over from other donors' samples. This chain connects TRBV28 to TRBJ1-5, with no clear D. The specimen sequenced was PBMCs. The chain's CDR3 is CASKQMGQPQHF. The CDR3 DNA sequence: TGTGCCAGCAAGCAGATGGGTCAGCCCCAGCATTTT.